These 11 T cell receptor beta chains share one sample of origin, sequenced in a study of cytomegalovirus exposure and HLA in healthy donors. This table comes from immunoSEQ multiplex PCR, and its TCRdb copy is limited to in-frame clones, with some not included. This sample yields 190,000 or so clones, of which roughly 88% are seen a single time; around 15% belongs to the top ten. Sequencing was performed on PBMCs. The source of these receptors is a woman aged 25 to 45 in good health and CMV-seropositive.

This chain joins TRBV15 and TRBJ1-4; 8 bases are shared with TRBD1. The trim removed 2 bases at V and 6 bases at J, leaving 5 bases unmatched. This CDR3 has 15 amino acids. CDR1 is LNHNV, CDR2 YYDKDF, per germline (reference sequence). The CDR3 DNA follows: TGTGCCACCAGCAGACTAGGGACAGGCGATGAAAAACTGTTTTTT. Encoded protein: CATSRLGTGDEKLFF.

Notes on this clone: The junction does not match germline at one end; this may be a read error. This CDR3 is also generated by other DNA sequences in the sample. The chain uses TRBV2 and TRBJ1-2; D may be TRBD1 (6 bases). Germline assignment: CDR1 SNHLY and CDR2 FYNNEI. The CDR3 extends over 14 amino acids. Here the CDR3 reads CASTPRGADYGYTF. CDR3 in DNA: TGTGCCAGCACCCCCCGGGGGGCGGATTATGGCTACACCTTT. Full variable domain (rest looked up from reference TRBV2 and TRBJ1-2): EPEVTQTPSHQVTQMGQEVILRCVPISNHLYFYWYRQILGQKVEFLVSFYNNEISEKSEIFDDQFSVERPDGSNFTLKIRSTKLEDSAMYFCASTPRGADYGYTFGSGTRLTVV.

The rearrangement joins TRBV19 to TRBJ1-2, with 7 bases matching TRBD1. Germline-derived CDR1 and CDR2 are LNHDA and SQIVND (reference sequence). Trimming at V came to 5 bases and at J to 3 bases, leaving 6 bases not matched to a gene. This CDR3 spans 14 amino acids. CDR3 nucleotide sequence: TGTGCCAGTAGTCCCGCGACAGGGCACTATGGCTACACCTTC. Translated, it gives CASSPATGHYGYTF.

The J gene is TRBJ2-5, the V gene TRBV18; possible D gene TRBD2, 5 bases. Germline V CDR1 and CDR2: KGHSH, LQKENI. V was pared by 2 bases and J by 5 bases, with 15 bases between. This CDR3 region has 15 residues. This CDR3 reads CASSPGSTRRETQYF. CDR3 in DNA: TGTGCCAGCTCACCAGGATCCACCCGGAGGGAGACCCAGTACTTC.

This chain links TRBV2 with TRBJ2-2, with 9 positions matching TRBD2. Germline lookup yields CDR1 SNHLY and CDR2 FYNNEI. The J segment lost 4 bases and the V segment lost 8 bases, leaving 8 bases of the junction unmatched. This CDR3 contains 15 residues. CDR3 nucleotides: TGTGCCAGCGGCGGGGGACTAGCTCGCACCGGGGAGCTGTTTTTT. It is translated as CASGGGLARTGELFF.

The chain employs TRBV7-6 and TRBJ2-5; 7 positions agree with TRBD1. Germline CDR1 SGHVS, CDR2 FNYEAQ. The CDR3 runs to 12 residues. J was trimmed by 1 base and V by 11 bases; bases with no gene match: 4. Here the CDR3 DNA reads TGTGCCGGGGGACAGACCCAAGAGACCCAGTACTTC. This codes for CAGGQTQETQYF.

This clone has a single count. This rearrangement joins TRBV2 to TRBJ2-1; a weak D match, TRBD1 (7 bases). CDR1 is SNHLY, CDR2 FYNNEI, per germline. Between the trimmed V and J ends, which lost 4 bases and 3 bases, there was a span of 13 bases. This CDR3 comprises 15 residues. The CDR3 bases are TGTGCCAGCAGTGGCAGACAGGGAGGCTACAATGAGCAGTTCTTC. It codes for CASSGRQGGYNEQFF.

The chain links TRBV9 to TRBJ2-2, with D perhaps TRBD1 (6 bases). Trimming removed 4 bases from V and 6 bases from J, with 13 bases in between. CDR3 size: 14 residues. CDR1 SGDLS and CDR2 YYNGEE come from the germline V gene. CDR3 residues: CASSPGQQAGELFF. DNA of the CDR3: TGTGCCAGCAGCCCTGGACAGCAAGCCGGGGAGCTGTTTTTT. The complete variable domain, with remaining parts taken from reference TRBV9 and TRBJ2-2, reads DSGVTQTPKHLITATGQRVTLRCSPRSGDLSVYWYQQSLDQGLQFLIQYYNGEERAKGNILERFSAQQFPDLHSELNLSSLELGDSALYFCASSPGQQAGELFFGEGSRLTVL.

This clone was detected only a few times. This chain connects TRBV18 to TRBJ1-1; the match to TRBD1 covers 10 bases. J lost 6 bases, V lost 0 bases, and 13 bases had no gene match. The germline V gene has CDR1 KGHSH and CDR2 LQKENI. This CDR3 has 18 residues. The CDR3 bases are TGTGCCAGCTCACCACCGTCGACAGGGGGCGCTGGGGGCGCTGAAGCTTTCTTT. Translated: CASSPPSTGGAGGAEAFF.

The rearrangement links TRBV5-6 to TRBJ2-1; D is undetermined. The CDR3 is made up of 14 amino acids. Trimming pared 1 base from V and 6 bases from J, leaving 11 bases between. Germline CDR1 is SGHDT and CDR2 is YYEEEE. The CDR3 loop is CASSLFWPRNEQFF. The CDR3 nucleotides are TGTGCCAGCAGCTTGTTTTGGCCCCGCAATGAGCAGTTCTTC.

The chain links TRBV7-9 to TRBJ2-7; a possible D gene is TRBD2 (6 bases). Germline V gene sequence: CDR1 SEHNR, CDR2 FQNEAQ (reference sequence). This CDR3 contains 15 residues. Trimming took off 6 bases at V and 5 bases at J, with 20 bases between the two ends. CDR3: CASSYPGTAKDEQYF. CDR3 coding DNA: TGTGCCAGCAGTTATCCCGGGACTGCGAAGGACGAGCAGTACTTC.